The 29 T cell receptor beta chains below come from one sample, sequenced in a study of T cell repertoires in cytomegalovirus infection. TCRdb re-derived calls from the reads in MiXCR, one entry per CDR3 protein. Found here are hundreds of thousands of distinct CDR3 sequences, roughly 30% of them singletons; the top ten hold under 15%. These TCRs are of unknown antigen specificity. The sample was cultured CD8+ T cells from PBMCs, taken from culture after CMV antigen stimulation. The receptor set was obtained from a human donor in good health (CMV status not recorded). Some clones in this sample may be carry-over from other donors' samples.

This sequence joins TRBV19 and TRBJ2-2; 7 bases are shared with TRBD1. CDR3 length equals 13 residues. V dropped 7 bases and J dropped 4; count of bases not matched to a gene: 3. Germline lookup yields CDR1 LNHDA and CDR2 SQIVND (reference sequence). Here the CDR3 DNA reads TGTGCCAGTAATGCAGGGGGCACCGGGGAGCTGTTTTTT. This sequence encodes CASNAGGTGELFF.

Many counts were recorded for this clonotype. This chain uses TRBV7-8 with TRBJ2-3, with 7 bases matching TRBD1. The CDR3 contains 16 residues. Germline CDR1 SGHVS, CDR2 FQNEAQ. Losses at the gene ends were 5 bases for V and 5 bases for J; bases not matched to a gene: 13. The CDR3 region has the DNA TGTGCCAGCAGCACGTTGACAGGGCGTGGGCAAGATACGCAGTATTTT. This sequence encodes CASSTLTGRGQDTQYF.

The V gene is TRBV5-4, the J gene TRBJ2-7; D remains unclear. The CDR3 consists of 17 residues. Between the trimmed V and J ends, which lost 4 bases and 2 bases, there was a span of 22 bases. Per the germline V gene, CDR1 is SGHNT and CDR2 is YYREEE (reference sequence). CDR3 DNA: TGTGCCAGCAGCCCAGGTGAGGCCAGAGAGAGTCCCTACGAGCAGTACTTC. Encoded protein: CASSPGEARESPYEQYF.

CDR3 coding DNA: TGTGCCAGCAGTGTTGGATCGGGACACCGGGTCACCGGGGAGCTGTTTTTT. Residues: CASSVGSGHRVTGELFF. The chain carries TRBV6-1 and TRBJ2-2; possibly TRBD1 for D (6 bases). This CDR3 comprises 17 residues. CDR1 is MNHNS, CDR2 SASEGT, per germline. With 4 bases removed from V and 4 bases from J, the gap between germline ends came to 19 bases.

This clonotype was picked up many times. This rearrangement joins TRBV7-2 to TRBJ1-1, with a tentative D call TRBD1 (5 bases). V was pared by 10 bases and J by 1 base, with 13 bases between. CDR3 length: 13 amino acids. Germline V gene sequence: CDR1 SGHTA, CDR2 FQGNSA. The CDR3 sequence is CATKSTGNTEAFF. CDR3 in DNA: TGTGCCACCAAATCAACAGGGAACACTGAAGCTTTCTTT.

The chain uses TRBV6-5 and TRBJ1-2, with D possibly TRBD1 on 6 matching bases. In germline, CDR1 is MNHEY, CDR2 SVGAGI. There are 17 residues in the CDR3. V gave up 2 bases and J gave up 1 base, with 17 bases separating them. CDR3 coding DNA: TGTGCCAGCAGTTACCGGGGGCGGCGGGCAGATAACTATGGCTACACCTTC. This sequence encodes CASSYRGRRADNYGYTF.

This clonotype was seen many times. The CDR3 DNA reads TGTGCCATCAGTGAGTCGCGGGAGACCCAGTACTTC. Amino acid sequence: CAISESRETQYF. The chain joins TRBV10-3 to TRBJ2-5; D gene ambiguous. The V end was cut by 0 bases, the J end by 5 bases, with 4 bases between. Germline CDR1 is ENHRY and CDR2 is SYGVKD. This CDR3 region has 12 residues.

On this clonotype itself: Possible read error: a much larger clone is one base away. V gene TRBV7-2 combines with J gene TRBJ1-1; no clear D. Germline V gene sequence: CDR1 SGHTA, CDR2 FQGNSA. V was trimmed by 0 bases and J by 3 bases, leaving 8 bases between them. The CDR3 has 14 amino acids. The CDR3 is CASSLAWADTEAFF. The CDR3 region has the DNA TGTGCCAGCAGCTTAGCGTGGGCGGACACTGAAGCTTTCTTT.

The genes are TRBV6-1 and TRBJ1-6; D possibly corresponds to TRBD1 (6 bases). V lost 4 bases, J lost 6 bases, and 13 bases lay in between. Germline CDR1 and CDR2: MNHNS and SASEGT. There are 15 residues in the CDR3. The CDR3 is CASSAKQGVNSPLHF. The CDR3 bases are TGTGCCAGCAGTGCCAAACAGGGCGTTAATTCACCCCTCCACTTT.

The DNA of the CDR3 is TGCAGTGCTAGGATGGGCCAACTGTTTTTT. Encoded protein: CSARMGQLFF. The V and J genes are TRBV20-1 and TRBJ1-4; no clear D. V lost 3 bases to trimming and J lost 12 bases, with 8 bases between them. The germline CDR1 and CDR2 sequences are DFQATT and SNEGSKA (reference sequence). The CDR3 consists of 10 residues.

The CDR3 here is CATSRGLGGPYSNQPQHF. The CDR3 bases are TGTGCCACCAGCAGAGGCCTGGGGGGGCCTTATAGCAATCAGCCCCAGCATTTT. This sequence joins TRBV15 and TRBJ1-5, with TRBD1 as a possible D gene (6 bases). This CDR3 has 18 amino acids. CDR1 is LNHNV and CDR2 is YYDKDF in the germline V gene (reference sequence). V lost 1 base and J lost 0, with 16 bases in between.

The gene calls are TRBV12-3 or TRBV12-4 and TRBJ2-2; 7 bases align to TRBD1. This CDR3 region has 14 residues. V dropped 3 bases and J dropped 5; count of bases not matched to a gene: 3. CDR3 sequence (DNA): TGTGCCAGCAGTTTTCCACAGGGGACCGGGGAGCTGTTTTTT. Translating gives CASSFPQGTGELFF.

This chain's CDR3 is CASSQNPSGGRTDTQYF. CDR3 nucleotides: TGCGCCAGCAGCCAAAATCCTAGCGGGGGGCGCACAGATACGCAGTATTTT. The V and J genes are TRBV4-1 and TRBJ2-3, with TRBD2 matching over 11 bases. The germline V gene encodes CDR1 MGHRA and CDR2 YSYEKL. This CDR3 has 17 amino acids. Trimming at V came to 2 bases and at J to 1 base, leaving 5 bases not matched to a gene.

This clonotype was seen a single time. One end of the junction is discordant with germline, which a read error may explain. The chain joins TRBV7-2 to TRBJ2-3; D is possibly TRBD1 (6 bases). CDR3 length: 15 amino acids. Germline loops: CDR1 SGHTA, CDR2 FQGNSA. CDR3 amino acids: CSSSLARGGSDTQYF. The CDR3 coding sequence is TGTTCCAGCAGCTTAGCTCGTGGGGGCTCAGATACGCAGTATTTT.

V is TRBV7-9 and J is TRBJ1-1; D ambiguous. The CDR3 sequence is 14 residues long. The V end was cut by 4 bases, the J end by 8 bases, with 17 bases between. Germline V gives CDR1 SEHNR, CDR2 FQNEAQ (reference sequence). The DNA for the CDR3 is TGTGCCAGCAGCTCGCCTCAGTTTGTCAGGGAAGCTTTCTTT. It encodes CASSSPQFVREAFF.

V and J are TRBV6-2 or TRBV6-3 and TRBJ2-7, with 9 bases matching TRBD2. Germline CDR1 reads MNHEY; CDR2 reads SVGEGT. The CDR3 spans 15 residues. V gave up 4 bases and J gave up 1 base; unmatched junction bases: 5. The CDR3: CASSSALAGSYEQYV. In nucleotides, the CDR3 is TGTGCCAGCAGTTCAGCTCTAGCGGGATCCTACGAGCAGTACGTC.

This chain links TRBV12-3 or TRBV12-4 with TRBJ1-1; 7 nucleotides line up with TRBD1. J gave up 3 bases and V 5 bases, and 9 bases lay outside the gene matches. The CDR3 has 15 amino acids. CDR3 DNA sequence: TGTGCCAGCAGTCTCTCGCCGACAGGGCACACTGAAGCTTTCTTT. This codes for CASSLSPTGHTEAFF.

This clonotype appeared many times. The chain carries TRBV10-3 and TRBJ2-4; D might be TRBD1 or TRBD2, each matching 5 bases. This CDR3 has 14 amino acids. V shed 10 bases and J shed 2 bases, with 15 bases lying between them. Germline CDR1 ENHRY, CDR2 SYGVKD. DNA for the CDR3: TGTGCCACCGGGGAAAGGGGCACCAAAAACATTCAGTACTTC. This translates into CATGERGTKNIQYF.

In its sample, this clonotype was seen many times. The chain carries TRBV7-3 and TRBJ1-5; D ambiguous. In germline, CDR1 is SGHTA, CDR2 FQGTGA. The CDR3 covers 13 residues. The V gene lost 5 bases and the J gene lost 4 bases, with 9 bases spanning the gap. The CDR3 DNA is TGTGCCAGCAGCCCCTTCGCAAATCAGCCCCAGCATTTT. Its protein product is CASSPFANQPQHF.

V is TRBV29-1 and J is TRBJ2-7; no clear D. Germline V gives CDR1 SQVTM, CDR2 ANQGSEA. Trimming took off 4 bases at V and 3 bases at J, with 10 bases between the two ends. The CDR3 totals 12 residues. CDR3 nucleotide sequence: TGCAGCGTTGTCTCAGCGAACTACGAGCAGTACTTC. Amino acids: CSVVSANYEQYF.

This sequence joins TRBV2 and TRBJ1-2, with a possible D match to TRBD1 (5 bases). Germline V gene lookup returns CDR1 SNHLY and CDR2 FYNNEI. The CDR3 is 14 amino acids. V dropped 6 bases and J dropped 8 bases, with 19 bases sitting between them. CDR3 in amino acids: CASRGVRGRTGYTF. In DNA, the CDR3 is TGTGCCAGCAGGGGGGTGAGGGGCAGGACGGGCTACACCTTC.

This clonotype was seen more than once but under ten times. The rearrangement links TRBV6-1 to TRBJ2-5; D is possibly TRBD1 or TRBD2 (7 bases each). The germline CDR1 and CDR2 sequences are MNHNS and SASEGT. V lost 5 bases and J 5 bases, leaving 21 bases between the germline ends. The CDR3 has 16 residues. The CDR3 region is CASSSALGGGQETQYF. The CDR3 coding sequence is TGTGCCAGCAGTTCTGCTCTGGGAGGGGGCCAGGAGACCCAGTACTTC.

The chain links TRBV7-6 to TRBJ1-1; the D is unclear. The V end lost 1 base, the J end lost 2 bases, and 8 bases lay between the germline ends. In germline, CDR1 is SGHVS, CDR2 FNYEAQ. The CDR3 contains 14 residues. The CDR3 DNA follows: TGTGCCAGCAGCTTAGGGGCGCCCAACACTGAAGCTTTCTTT. Encoded protein: CASSLGAPNTEAFF.

The J gene is TRBJ2-7, the V gene TRBV5-5; D not certain. V was shortened by 0 bases and J by 2 bases, with 9 bases between the two germline ends. This CDR3 is built from 14 residues. Germline loops: CDR1 SGHKS, CDR2 YYEKEE (reference sequence). CDR3 protein: CASSLEISTYEQYV. In DNA form, the CDR3 reads TGTGCCAGCAGCTTGGAGATCAGCACCTACGAGCAGTACGTC.

This chain links TRBV7-9 with TRBJ2-1; D is possibly TRBD1 (5 bases). This CDR3 has 14 residues. The germline gives CDR1 SEHNR, CDR2 FQNEAQ (reference sequence). V lost 1 base and J lost 9, with 13 bases in between. The CDR3 bases are TGTGCCAGCAGCTTAGACAGCAGGGCAGGTGAGCAGTTCTTC. Residues: CASSLDSRAGEQFF.

In this sample, this clonotype turned up a few times. V is TRBV6-5 and J is TRBJ2-1; D unclear. Germline CDR1 and CDR2: MNHEY and SVGAGI. The CDR3 covers 16 residues. V was cut by 4 bases and J by 7 bases, with 20 bases left in between. The CDR3 loop reads CASSSPRGALGNEQFF. CDR3 bases: TGTGCCAGCAGTTCTCCTCGAGGTGCCTTGGGGAATGAGCAGTTCTTC.

The table lists this clonotype with a few counts. The V and J genes are TRBV7-6 and TRBJ2-7, with a possible D match to TRBD1 (6 bases). The V gene's germline CDR1 is SGHVS and CDR2 FNYEAQ. The CDR3 has 14 residues. Trimming cost V 5 bases and J 3 bases, with 14 bases left between them. The CDR3 nucleotides read TGTGCCAGCAGCCCCCGGACAGACTACTACGAGCAGTACTTC. Protein product: CASSPRTDYYEQYF.

The genes are TRBV6-5 and TRBJ2-3; maybe TRBD2 (6 bases). The CDR3 has 18 residues. Trimming took 5 bases from V and 0 from J, leaving 21 bases between them. Germline assignment: CDR1 MNHEY and CDR2 SVGAGI. For the CDR3, the DNA is TGTGCCAGCAGTGGGAGGTTTCTGAGGTGGACTAGCACAGATACGCAGTATTTT. Protein product: CASSGRFLRWTSTDTQYF.

The V and J genes are TRBV20-1 and TRBJ1-2, with 8 bases aligning to TRBD1. J lost 3 bases, V lost 6 bases, and 3 bases had no gene match. CDR1 and CDR2 from the germline V gene are DFQATT and SNEGSKA (reference sequence). The CDR3 extends over 12 amino acids. CDR3 bases: TGCAGTGCACAGGGGGTCGACTATGGCTACACCTTC. This encodes CSAQGVDYGYTF.